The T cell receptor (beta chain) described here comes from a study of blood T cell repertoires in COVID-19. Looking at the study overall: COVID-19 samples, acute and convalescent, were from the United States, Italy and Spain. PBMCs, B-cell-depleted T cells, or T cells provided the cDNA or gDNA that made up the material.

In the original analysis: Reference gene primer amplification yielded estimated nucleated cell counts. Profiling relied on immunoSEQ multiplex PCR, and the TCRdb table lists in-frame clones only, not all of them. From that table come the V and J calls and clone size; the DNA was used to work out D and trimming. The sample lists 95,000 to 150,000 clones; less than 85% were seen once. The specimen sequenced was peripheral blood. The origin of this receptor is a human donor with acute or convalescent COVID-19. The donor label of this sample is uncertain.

The CDR3 loop is CSATTGLNYGYTF. The CDR3 DNA sequence: TGCAGCGCCACGACAGGACTTAACTATGGCTACACCTTC. The chain has TRBV29-1 and TRBJ1-2, with D possibly being TRBD1 (6 bases). The CDR3 length is 13 residues. The germline V gene encodes CDR1 SQVTM and CDR2 ANQGSEA. Trimming left V 7 bases short and J 1 base short, with 13 bases between.